This T cell receptor (beta chain) is drawn from a study of CD8+ T cells in alopecia areata. Study in general: The study gave treated patients oral tofacitinib at 5 to 10 mg twice daily. The investigators scored severity in treated patients by the percentage of affected scalp area.

Sequencing templates came from extracted RNA that was reverse transcribed into cDNA. Some clones are missing from TCRdb's copy, which holds only in-frame ones; the method was immunoSEQ multiplex PCR. The table shows tens of thousands of clones, with about 71% occurring only once. The V gene lost 1 base and the J gene lost 4 bases, with 14 bases spanning the gap. The CDR3 extends over 16 amino acids. Germline V CDR1 and CDR2: SEHNR, FQNEAQ (reference sequence). A remark on this clone: The antigen is unknown.

Treatment indicated: oral pan-JAK inhibitor, 5-10 mg twice daily. Notes on the study in general: Scalp clonality dropped significantly under tofacitinib, as did expanded CD8+ top-100 clones. Scalp and blood retained many expanded lesional clones during tofacitinib.

Sequenced material: CD8+ T cells sorted from blood, taken between weeks 44 and 45, from a patient treated with tofacitinib. This chain links TRBV7-9 with TRBJ1-5; no firm D call. This TCR derives from a human donor with alopecia areata. CDR3 DNA: TGTGCCAGCAGCTTAGGTGGCGGTAAATCGAATCAGCCCCAGCATTTT. Its translation: CASSLGGGKSNQPQHF. The whole variable domain, filled in from reference TRBV7-9 and TRBJ1-5, reads DTGVSQNPRHKITKRGQNVTFRCDPISEHNRLYWYRQTLGQGPEFLTYFQNEAQLEKSRLLSDRFSAERPKGSFSTLEIQRTEQGDSAMYLCASSLGGGKSNQPQHFGDGTRLSIL.